What follows are 14 T cell receptor beta chains derived from one specimen sequenced in a study of Ad26.COV2.S vaccination and SARS-CoV-2 variants. Generated by immunoSEQ multiplex PCR, the TCRdb table keeps only in-frame clones and is missing some. The sample lists roughly 140,000 clones; around 86% were seen once. The sample here was peripheral blood, taken after recovery from COVID-19. These receptors came from a human donor who had recovered from COVID-19.

This rearrangement joins TRBV7-2 to TRBJ2-7; no clear D gene. Deletions cut 3 bases from V and 5 bases from J, with 8 bases between. Per the germline V gene, CDR1 is SGHTA and CDR2 is FQGNSA. The CDR3 runs 12 residues. CDR3 sequence reads: CASSLTSNEQYF. CDR3 sequence (DNA): TGTGCCAGCAGCTTGACCAGCAACGAGCAGTACTTC.

CDR3 protein: CASSTRQGADAPSLATQYF. In DNA, the CDR3 is TGTGCCAGCAGTACCCGACAGGGGGCGGATGCGCCTTCACTAGCTACGCAGTATTTT. The chain links TRBV6-2 or TRBV6-3 to TRBJ2-3; 10 nucleotides agree with TRBD1. From germline, CDR1 is MNHEY and CDR2 SVGEGT. The V gene end was trimmed by 5 bases and the J gene end by 8 bases; junction bases not matched to a gene: 22. The CDR3 sequence is 19 residues long.

In DNA, the CDR3 is TGTGCCAGCAGTGAAACGGCCAGGGGGCTGCGAGACAGGAACACTGAAGCTTTCTTT. Translated, it gives CASSETARGLRDRNTEAFF. V usage is TRBV6-1 and J usage is TRBJ1-1, with 8 positions matching TRBD1. V lost 2 bases, J lost 1 base, and 15 bases stayed unmatched. The CDR3 contains 19 residues. In germline, CDR1 is MNHNS, CDR2 SASEGT.

About this clone itself: The junction departs from the called germline gene at one end, perhaps through a read error. The genes are TRBV19 and TRBJ2-1; no clear D gene. Germline V gene data show CDR1 as LNHDA and CDR2 as SQIVND (reference sequence). The length of the CDR3 is 14 residues. The CDR3 sequence is CASSMGQQNNGQFF. CDR3 sequence (DNA): TGTGCCAGTAGTATGGGTCAGCAAAACAATGGGCAGTTCTTC.

V usage is TRBV28 and J usage is TRBJ2-1, with TRBD2 matching 15 bases. This CDR3 spans 17 amino acids. CDR1 is MDHEN and CDR2 is SYDVKM in the germline V gene. After removal of 5 bases from V and 7 bases from J, the junction contained 9 bases not matched to a gene. CDR3 bases: TGTGCCAGCAGTCTGACCGGACTAGCGGGGGGGCAGAATGAGCAGTTCTTC. This sequence encodes CASSLTGLAGGQNEQFF.

The chain joins TRBV6-2 or TRBV6-3 to TRBJ1-1; tentatively, D is TRBD1 (6 bases). The V gene's germline CDR1 is MNHEY and CDR2 SVGEGT. The CDR3 length is 11 residues. V lost 2 bases and J 8 bases, leaving 6 bases between the germline ends. The CDR3: CASSYRGEAFF. The CDR3 coding sequence is TGTGCCAGCAGTTACAGGGGGGAAGCTTTCTTT.

V is TRBV3-1 (or the pseudogene TRBV3-2) and J is TRBJ2-1; a weak D match, TRBD1 (6 bases). The V end was cut by 1 base, the J end by 3 bases, with 10 bases between. CDR3 length: 15 residues. In germline, CDR1 is LGHDT, CDR2 YNNKEL (reference sequence). For the CDR3, the DNA is TGTGCCAGCAGCCAAGGGGCCAGGGGCTACAATGAGCAGTTCTTC. This translates into CASSQGARGYNEQFF.

The J gene is TRBJ2-1, the V gene TRBV20-1, with D perhaps being TRBD1 or TRBD2 (5 bases each). This CDR3 contains 11 residues. Germline CDR1 reads DFQATT; CDR2 reads SNEGSKA (reference sequence). Between the trimmed V and J ends, which lost 3 bases and 9 bases, there was a span of 9 bases. DNA for the CDR3: TGCAGTGCTAGCCGAGGGACTGAGCAGTTCTTC. This translates into CSASRGTEQFF.

This chain links TRBV3-1 (or the pseudogene TRBV3-2) with TRBJ1-1; D may be TRBD1 (5 bases). The germline gives CDR1 LGHDT, CDR2 YNNKEL (reference sequence). Deletions cut 6 bases from V and 5 bases from J, with 10 bases between. The CDR3 consists of 12 residues. CDR3 in amino acids: CASRGVGTEAFF. DNA of the CDR3: TGTGCCAGCAGGGGGGTGGGGACTGAAGCTTTCTTT.

The V call is TRBV5-4, the J call TRBJ2-1, with D perhaps matching TRBD2 (7 bases). CDR1 and CDR2 from the germline V gene are SGHNT and YYREEE (reference sequence). Trimming pared 0 bases from V and 1 base from J, leaving 11 bases between. The CDR3 covers 16 residues. The CDR3 loop reads CASSLAGEGSYNEQFF. Written as DNA, the CDR3 is TGTGCCAGCAGCTTGGCAGGGGAGGGTTCCTACAATGAGCAGTTCTTC.

This clone was detected only once. The gene calls are TRBV6-5 and TRBJ1-5; 7 bases are a match to TRBD1. The V and J ends lost 5 bases and 9 bases, in that order; junction bases with no gene match: 10. CDR1 is MNHEY, CDR2 SVGAGI, per germline. The CDR3 is made up of 14 amino acids. This CDR3 is CASSPDRAEGPQHF. The CDR3, as DNA: TGTGCCAGCAGTCCTGACAGGGCGGAGGGGCCCCAGCATTTT.

The chain is built from TRBV4-2 and TRBJ1-2; D unresolved. From germline, CDR1 is LGHNA and CDR2 YNFKEQ. Trimming stripped 1 base from V and 8 bases from J, with 11 bases between. CDR3 length equals 13 residues. CDR3 sequence: CASSQGLARGYTF. DNA of the CDR3: TGTGCCAGCAGCCAAGGATTGGCCCGAGGCTACACCTTC.

The DNA of the CDR3 is TGTGCCAGCAGTGACAGCCCCGTCAGTTCCTACGAGCAGTACTTC. It specifies CASSDSPVSSYEQYF. V gene TRBV6-1 combines with J gene TRBJ2-7; D is unresolved. Germline values: CDR1 MNHNS, CDR2 SASEGT. The CDR3 loop spans 15 amino acids. V lost 3 bases to trimming and J lost 1 base, with 13 bases between them.

The V and J genes are TRBV6-5 and TRBJ1-2; TRBD1 matches at 8 bases. The junction had 7 bases not matched to a gene; V was cut back by 5 bases and J by 8 bases. The germline gives CDR1 MNHEY, CDR2 SVGAGI. The CDR3 covers 13 residues. This chain's CDR3 is CASSPDRALGYTF. The CDR3 DNA sequence: TGTGCCAGCAGTCCGGACAGGGCCCTAGGCTACACCTTC.